Listed here are 2 T cell receptor beta chains from one sample, sequenced in a study of T-cell reconstitution after alpha-beta-depleted transplantation in children. Preparation of the TCRbeta library was carried out with unique molecular identifiers. TCRdb used MiXCR to reprocess the PCR reads, holding one entry per CDR3 protein. This table has roughly 350,000 distinct CDR3 sequences, under 20% appearing once. The sample in question was PBMCs, mostly from graft donor cells, obtained 360 days after TCRalphabeta/CD19-depleted stem cell transplant. All receptors derive from a male patient under 10 years old who had a stem cell transplant for acute lymphoblastic leukemia, so the T cells may come from the graft donor.

The V call is TRBV10-3, the J call TRBJ2-1; 16 bases agree with TRBD2. Germline CDR1 and CDR2: ENHRY and SYGVKD. The J segment lost 9 bases and the V segment lost 2 bases, leaving 7 bases of the junction unmatched. CDR3 length equals 17 residues. The CDR3: CAISEKPGLAGGGEQFF. CDR3 DNA sequence: TGTGCCATCAGTGAGAAGCCGGGACTAGCGGGAGGGGGTGAGCAGTTCTTC.

This clonotype was seen many times. The rearrangement uses TRBV7-8 and TRBJ2-1; 10 nucleotides align to TRBD2. Looked up from germline, CDR1 is SGHVS and CDR2 is FQNEAQ. The ends lost 6 bases at V and 1 base at J; junction bases unmatched: 12. This CDR3 contains 18 residues. The CDR3 bases are TGTGCCAGCAGGATCCGGGCAGCGGGAGGGAGTTCCTACAATGAGCAGTTCTTC. Protein product: CASRIRAAGGSSYNEQFF.